The TCR beta chain described here comes from a study of CD8 T cells in Susac syndrome. The CDR3 runs 18 residues. The V and J ends lost 5 bases and 1 base respectively, with 21 bases between them. Germline CDR1 and CDR2: SEHNR and FQNEAQ (reference sequence). TCR beta sequences were obtained from blood CD8+ and CD4+ T cells. TEMRA cells were enriched by FACS, and CD4+ and CD8+ T cells were negatively isolated. After extraction with the RNeasy kit, about 0.45 to 1 ug of the RNA was reverse transcribed using random hexamers. TCRdb re-called the immunoSEQ multiplex PCR reads with MiXCR, one entry per CDR3 protein. Of roughly 120,000 distinct CDR3 sequences listed, about 92% are singletons.

The receptor was derived from a human donor with multiple sclerosis. The sequencing input was CD8+ T cells from PBMCs. The chain has TRBV7-9 and TRBJ2-4, with D maybe TRBD2 (5 bases). CDR3 DNA: TGTGCCAGCAGCCCCCCCTCACACGGGGTGTCGGCCAAAAACATTCAGTACTTC. Its translation: CASSPPSHGVSAKNIQYF.